This T cell receptor beta chain was retrieved from a study of OX40 agonist ivuxolimab in advanced cancers. Study-wide context: Prior checkpoint blockade (anti-PD-1, anti-PD-L1 or anti-CTLA-4) was permitted; approximately 41% had it. Points from the study as a whole: Averaged across samples, CD8+ T cells carried more expanded clones than CD4+ did.

Assay: immunoSEQ multiplex PCR; the TCRdb copy retains only in-frame clones and omits some. The table has roughly 80,000 clones, 80% to 90% seen once. Systemic immunosuppression or a history of autoimmune disease excluded patients. Blood specimens came from baseline, cycle 4 day 1, and cycle 7 day 1. V was trimmed by 5 bases and J by 12 bases, leaving 17 bases between them. CDR3 length: 13 amino acids. CDR1 is SGHNT and CDR2 is YENEEA in the germline V gene. Comment on this clone: Antigen unknown.

This TCR came from an adult with an advanced solid tumor such as melanoma, head and neck, liver or kidney cancer. Sequenced material: CD4+ or CD8+ T cells sorted from blood, taken in a trial of the OX40 agonist ivuxolimab. The V and J genes are TRBV11-3 and TRBJ2-1; TRBD1 might be the D (6 bases). The CDR3 DNA is TGTGCCAGCAGCCCGGGACAAACCATAGGGCAGTTCTTC. It yields the protein CASSPGQTIGQFF. Looking up the rest from reference TRBV11-3 and TRBJ2-1 gives the full variable domain: EAGVVQSPRYKIIEKKQPVAFWCNPISGHNTLYWYLQNLGQGPELLIRYENEEAVDDSQLPKDRFSAERLKGVDSTLKIQPAELGDSAVYLCASSPGQTIGQFFGPGTRLTVL.